A selection of T cell receptor beta chains follows, all from one sample in a study of blood T cell repertoires in COVID-19. Repertoires were generated with immunoSEQ multiplex PCR, while TCRdb's copy carries only in-frame clones and drops some. The sample lists 100,000 to 150,000 clones, approximately 90% occurring once. The sequenced sample consisted of peripheral blood. The receptors here all came from a man aged 45-65 years with COVID-19, enrolled during active disease. Both conserved end residues are trimmed from each CDR3. The order of the fields is V gene, clone size, CDR3 protein. Part of the rows lack a size; the others show once, few, many or a class for expanded clones.

>TRBV7-6|-
ASSLGGFGTDTQY
>TRBV28|-
ASSLVSGSGEQY
>TRBV25-1|-
ASSDPREDTQY
>TRBV11-3|-
ASSLSEGNTIY
>TRBV4-1|-
ASSPHSSYNSPLH
>TRBV10-3|-
AISDPNRENTEAF
>TRBV5-1|-
ASSFGRGKDEKLF
>TRBV12-3/TRBV12-4|-
ASLSGDADTQY
>TRBV6-5|-
ASRTGRIQETQY
>TRBV28|-
ASRRQGSQPQH
>TRBV2|-
ASSEGANNEKLF
>TRBV29-1|-
SASGQGYEQY
>TRBV19|-
ASRVGQGPNQPQH
>TRBV30|-
AWTRTGDTEAF
>TRBV5-1|-
ASSWRDGANVLT
>TRBV7-3|-
ASSPRGYSSAPNTGELF
>TRBV7-6|-
ASSISGTGLNSPLH
>TRBV7-2|-
ASSSLSSYNEQF
>TRBV7-9|-
ASTPGNLGNTEAF
>TRBV7-6|-
ASSPQDRDYDPGELF
>TRBV7-8|once
ASSLVRTGSTGELF
>TRBV5-1|-
ASSQLRSANTGELF
>TRBV28|once
ASSGTSGAPNTGELF
>TRBV2|-
ASSEAAADTQY
>TRBV25-1|-
ASSEAGEQF
>TRBV7-2|-
ASSLVFAGGPSGANVLT
>TRBV9|-
ASSINCEQF
>TRBV19|-
ASSYRGGAGANVLT
>TRBV7-3|-
ASSLGQAPYEQY
>TRBV28|-
ASSLGFGQTSPLH
>TRBV7-8|few
ASSLVAGGALNEQF
>TRBV19|-
ASSEPGTAHTEAF
>TRBV19|-
ASSIGGTGANVLT
>TRBV18|-
ASSPGSPGQNTEAF
>TRBV19|-
ASTTALVSPEAF
>TRBV3-1/TRBV3-2|-
ASSQATGGREKLF
>TRBV3-1/TRBV3-2|-
ASSQGTFEQF
>TRBV28|-
ASSSSLFGYT
>TRBV19|-
ATSLPGANVLT
>TRBV10-3|-
AISESGPEQF
>TRBV7-8|-
ASSFNSGSSYNEQF
>TRBV19|-
ASSMFYANYNEQF
>TRBV18|-
ASSLATSGIYEQY
>TRBV6-5|once
ASSPSRGPSTY
>TRBV19|once
ASSPTSGAYNEQF